This T cell receptor beta chain was sequenced for a study of T cell clonality in common variable immunodeficiency. This clone was picked up many times. Antigen unknown. Profiling relied on immunoSEQ multiplex PCR, and the TCRdb table lists in-frame clones only, not all of them. The profile covers about 60,000 clones, none occurring a single time. Findings and limits, study-wide: T cell subpopulation sequencing would be needed to explain CVID clonality. Common variable immunodeficiency TCR beta sequences reportedly had fewer deletions and N-nucleotide insertions.

The sample comprised peripheral blood mononuclear cells. The receptor's source is a person aged 18 to 75 in good health.

The CDR3 DNA, read in part, is TGCAGTGCAGTAACCGGGACTAGCGGGACCTACGAG. Protein sequence: CSAVTGTSGTYE. The entire CDR3 sequence reads CSAVTGTSGTYEQYF. V and J are TRBV20-1 and TRBJ2-7, with 13 bases matching TRBD2. The observed sequence ends 3 residues before the CDR3 terminus, with the missing tail filled in from the germline J gene. From germline, CDR1 is DFQATT and CDR2 SNEGSKA (reference sequence). The CDR3 length is 15 residues. The V and J ends lost 6 bases and 2 bases, in that order; junction bases with no gene match: 7.